Listed here is a single T cell receptor beta chain. Antigen specificity is unknown. V lost 4 bases and J lost 4; bases outside the gene matches: 4. Germline CDR1 SGHRS, CDR2 YFSETQ. The CDR3 is 14 residues long. These data belong to a study of shared clonotypes between healthy human individuals. Study-level background: Per-donor plates numbered three CD4 naive, three CD4 memory, two CD8 naive and one CD8 memory. General study findings and limits: Some clonotypes were shared by all four sorted-subset donors, while others were not shared. The non-shared ones had lower generation probabilities than the shared ones.

Naive CD8 cells comprised CD45RO-negative, CCR7-positively selected cells, excluding terminally differentiated effector memory CD45RA+ cells. Recent acute infections and vaccinations were absent in the healthy HIV-negative adult donors. Genomic DNA from each subset was divided evenly over several immunoSEQ plates. The table came from immunoSEQ multiplex PCR; TCRdb's copy has only in-frame clones and leaves some out. The sample lists 2 million or so clones, approximately 94% occurring once. The sample consisted of naive CD8+ T cells sorted from blood. The rearrangement uses TRBV5-1 and TRBJ1-3, with TRBD1 identical over 8 bases. This clonotype was obtained from a man between 18 and 29 years old in good health. This chain's CDR3 is CASSPGGEGNTIYF. The CDR3 DNA is TGCGCCAGCAGCCCAGGGGGCGAGGGAAACACCATATATTTT.